The text below deals with one TCR beta chain. Profiling relied on immunoSEQ multiplex PCR, and the TCRdb table lists in-frame clones only, not all of them. The profile shows around 29,000 clones, roughly nine tenths of them singletons. The CDR3 is 15 residues long. V lost 4 bases and J lost 8; bases outside the gene matches: 8. CDR1 LNHDA and CDR2 SQIVND come from the germline V gene (reference sequence). The entry originates in a study of blood T cell repertoires in COVID-19. The specimen was peripheral blood. The V call is TRBV19, the J call TRBJ1-4; TRBD1 matches at 9 bases. The clonotype comes from a man between 60 and 75 years old with acute or convalescent COVID-19. The CDR3 bases are TGTGCCAGTAGTAAAGCCGGGACAGGGAACGAAAAACTGTTTTTT. Its translation is CASSKAGTGNEKLFF.